This T cell receptor (beta chain) was profiled in a study of blood T cell repertoires in COVID-19. On the study more broadly: T cells, B-cell-depleted T cells, or PBMCs supplied cDNA or gDNA.

In the original analysis: Reference gene primer amplification gave estimated nucleated cell counts. Here immunoSEQ multiplex PCR was the method, and the copy in TCRdb shows in-frame clones only, minus some. Clone size and the V and J calls come from that table; the DNA yielded D and trimming. The sample has hundreds of thousands of clones, roughly nine tenths seen once. This sequence was found in a woman aged 25 to 39 with COVID-19, enrolled during active disease. Material for sequencing was peripheral blood.

The CDR3 DNA sequence: TGCAGTGCTAGTTGGTTGGACAGCGGGATGATCCCCACCACAGATACGCAGTATTTT. Translation gives CSASWLDSGMIPTTDTQYF. The rearrangement joins TRBV20-1 to TRBJ2-3, with TRBD2 as a possible D gene (7 bases). Germline values: CDR1 DFQATT, CDR2 SNEGSKA (reference sequence). The germline V and J ends were trimmed by 3 bases and 2 bases, with 27 bases remaining between them. This CDR3 is built from 19 residues.